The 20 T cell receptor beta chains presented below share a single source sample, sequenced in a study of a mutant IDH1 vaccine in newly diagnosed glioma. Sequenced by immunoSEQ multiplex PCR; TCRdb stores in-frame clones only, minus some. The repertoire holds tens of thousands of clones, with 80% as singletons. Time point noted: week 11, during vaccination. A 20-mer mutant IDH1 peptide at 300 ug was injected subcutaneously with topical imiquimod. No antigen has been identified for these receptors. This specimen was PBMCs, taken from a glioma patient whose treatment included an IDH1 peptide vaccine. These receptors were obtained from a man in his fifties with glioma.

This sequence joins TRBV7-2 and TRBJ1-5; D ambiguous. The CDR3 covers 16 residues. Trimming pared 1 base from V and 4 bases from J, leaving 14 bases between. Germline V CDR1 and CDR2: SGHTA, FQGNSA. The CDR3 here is CASSLGPGLANQPQHF. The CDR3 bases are TGTGCCAGCAGCTTAGGCCCGGGCCTGGCAAATCAGCCCCAGCATTTT.

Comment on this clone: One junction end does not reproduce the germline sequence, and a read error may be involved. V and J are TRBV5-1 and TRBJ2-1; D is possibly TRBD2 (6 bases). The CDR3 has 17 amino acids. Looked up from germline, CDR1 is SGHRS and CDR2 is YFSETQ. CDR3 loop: CASRLGPSLASYNEQFF. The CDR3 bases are TGCGCCAGCAGGTTGGGACCAAGTCTAGCGTCGTACAATGAGCAGTTCTTC.

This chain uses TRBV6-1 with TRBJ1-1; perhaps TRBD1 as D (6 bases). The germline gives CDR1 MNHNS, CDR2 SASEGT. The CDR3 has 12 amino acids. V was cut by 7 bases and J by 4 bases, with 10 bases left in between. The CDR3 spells CASNEGGTEAFF. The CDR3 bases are TGTGCCAGCAACGAGGGGGGCACTGAAGCTTTCTTT.

CDR3 nucleotides: TGTGCCAGCAGTCTTGACAGGGGTGGCGAAAAACTGTTTTTT. Translated: CASSLDRGGEKLFF. The chain combines TRBV6-1 with TRBJ1-4; 8 bases are a match to TRBD1. Germline loops: CDR1 MNHNS, CDR2 SASEGT. The CDR3 has 14 residues. J lost 8 bases, V lost 5 bases, and 7 bases had no gene match.

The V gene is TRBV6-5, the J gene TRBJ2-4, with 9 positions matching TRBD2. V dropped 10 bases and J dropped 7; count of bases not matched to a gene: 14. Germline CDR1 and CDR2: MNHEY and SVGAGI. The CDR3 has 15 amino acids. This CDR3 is CATRSRGLARNIQYF. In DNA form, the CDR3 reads TGTGCCACCCGGTCCAGGGGACTAGCTCGCAACATTCAGTACTTC.

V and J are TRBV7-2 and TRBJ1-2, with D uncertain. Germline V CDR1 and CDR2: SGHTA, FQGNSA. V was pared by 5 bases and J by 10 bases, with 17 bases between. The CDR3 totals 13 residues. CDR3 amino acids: CASSVSVRGHYTF. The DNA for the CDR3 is TGTGCCAGCAGCGTCTCCGTGCGTGGCCACTACACCTTC.

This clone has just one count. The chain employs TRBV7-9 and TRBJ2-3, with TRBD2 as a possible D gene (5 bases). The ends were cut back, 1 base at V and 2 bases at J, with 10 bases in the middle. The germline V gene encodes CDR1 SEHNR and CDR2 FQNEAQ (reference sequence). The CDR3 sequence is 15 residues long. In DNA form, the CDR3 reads TGTGCCAGCAGCTTAGGGCTAGCCTACACAGATACGCAGTATTTT. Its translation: CASSLGLAYTDTQYF.

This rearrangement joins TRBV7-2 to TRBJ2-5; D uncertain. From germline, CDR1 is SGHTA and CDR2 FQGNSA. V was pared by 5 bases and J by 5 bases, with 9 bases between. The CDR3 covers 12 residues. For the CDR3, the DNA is TGTGCCAGCAGCACCCTGGGGGAGACCCAGTACTTC. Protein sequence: CASSTLGETQYF.

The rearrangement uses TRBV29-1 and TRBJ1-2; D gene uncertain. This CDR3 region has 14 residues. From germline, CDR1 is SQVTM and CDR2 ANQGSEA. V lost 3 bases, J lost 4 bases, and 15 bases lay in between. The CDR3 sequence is CSVENSGLVYGYTF. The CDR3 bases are TGCAGCGTTGAGAACAGCGGATTGGTCTATGGCTACACCTTC.

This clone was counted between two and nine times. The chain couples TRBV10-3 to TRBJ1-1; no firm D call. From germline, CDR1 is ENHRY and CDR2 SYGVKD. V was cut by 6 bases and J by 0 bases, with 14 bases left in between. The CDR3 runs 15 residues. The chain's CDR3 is CAISNPGGMNTEAFF. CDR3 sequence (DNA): TGTGCCATCAGCAACCCAGGAGGGATGAACACTGAAGCTTTCTTT.

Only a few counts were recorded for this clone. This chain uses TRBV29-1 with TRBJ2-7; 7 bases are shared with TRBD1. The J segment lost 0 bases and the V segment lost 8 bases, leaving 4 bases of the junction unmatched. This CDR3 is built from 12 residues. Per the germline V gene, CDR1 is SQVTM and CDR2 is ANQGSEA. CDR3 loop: CSSRTGSYEQYF. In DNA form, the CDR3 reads TGCAGCTCCCGGACAGGCTCCTACGAGCAGTACTTC.

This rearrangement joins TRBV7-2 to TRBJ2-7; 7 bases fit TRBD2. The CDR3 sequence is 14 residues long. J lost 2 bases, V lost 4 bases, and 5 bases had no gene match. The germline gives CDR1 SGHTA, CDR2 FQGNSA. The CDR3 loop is CASSSTGTTYEQYF. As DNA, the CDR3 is TGTGCCAGCAGCTCAACCGGGACTACCTACGAGCAGTACTTC.

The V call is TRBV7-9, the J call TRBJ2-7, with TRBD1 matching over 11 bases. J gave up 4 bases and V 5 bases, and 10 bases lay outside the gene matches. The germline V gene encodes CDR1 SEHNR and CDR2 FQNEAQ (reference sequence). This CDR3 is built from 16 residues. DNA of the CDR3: TGTGCCAGCAGCGACGCGGGACAGGGGGTGGGTTACGAGCAGTACTTC. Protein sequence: CASSDAGQGVGYEQYF.

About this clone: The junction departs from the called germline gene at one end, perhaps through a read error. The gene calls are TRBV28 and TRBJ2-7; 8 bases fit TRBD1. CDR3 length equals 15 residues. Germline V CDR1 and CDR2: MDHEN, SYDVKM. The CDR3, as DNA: TGTGCCAGCACTTTACCCGACAGGGGCGGAAACGAGCAGTACTTC. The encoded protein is CASTLPDRGGNEQYF. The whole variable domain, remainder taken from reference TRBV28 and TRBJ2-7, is DVKVTQSSRYLVKRTGEKVFLECVQDMDHENMFWYRQDPGLGLRLIYFSYDVKMKEKGDIPEGYSVSREKKERFSLILESASTNQTSMYLCASTLPDRGGNEQYFGPGTRLTVT.

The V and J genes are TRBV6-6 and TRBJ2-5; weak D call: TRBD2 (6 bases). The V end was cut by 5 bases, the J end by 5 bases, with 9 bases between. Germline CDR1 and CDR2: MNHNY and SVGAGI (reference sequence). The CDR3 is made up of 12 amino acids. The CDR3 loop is CASSPSAETQYF. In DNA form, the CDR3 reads TGTGCCAGCAGTCCTAGCGCGGAGACCCAGTACTTC.

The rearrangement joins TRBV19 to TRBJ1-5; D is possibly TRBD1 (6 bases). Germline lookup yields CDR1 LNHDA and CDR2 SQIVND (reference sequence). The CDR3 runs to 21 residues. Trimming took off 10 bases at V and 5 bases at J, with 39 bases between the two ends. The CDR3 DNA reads TGTGCCAATACTTTTAACCTTCAGGACGAAGGACAGAAATCCGCCGATCAGCCCCAGCATTTT. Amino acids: CANTFNLQDEGQKSADQPQHF.

Here the CDR3 DNA reads TGTGCCAGTAGTATGGGGGCGGACACTGAAGCTTTCTTT. This encodes CASSMGADTEAFF. The genes are TRBV19 and TRBJ1-1; weak D call: TRBD1 (6 bases). The CDR3 is 13 amino acids. Germline V CDR1 and CDR2: LNHDA, SQIVND (reference sequence). V was trimmed by 3 bases and J by 3 bases, leaving 8 bases between them.

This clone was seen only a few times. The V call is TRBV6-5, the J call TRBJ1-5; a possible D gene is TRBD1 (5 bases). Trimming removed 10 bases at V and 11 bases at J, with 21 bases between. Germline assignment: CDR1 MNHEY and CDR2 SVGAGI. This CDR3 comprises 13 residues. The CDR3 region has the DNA TGTGCCACGATGGGGACGGACGAAAAGGCCCAGCATTTT. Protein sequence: CATMGTDEKAQHF.

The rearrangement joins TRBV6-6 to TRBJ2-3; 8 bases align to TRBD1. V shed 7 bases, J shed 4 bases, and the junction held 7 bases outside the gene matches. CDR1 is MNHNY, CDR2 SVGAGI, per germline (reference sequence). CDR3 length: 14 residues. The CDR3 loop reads CASTNGQGSDTQYF. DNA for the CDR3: TGTGCCAGCACCAACGGACAGGGATCAGATACGCAGTATTTT.

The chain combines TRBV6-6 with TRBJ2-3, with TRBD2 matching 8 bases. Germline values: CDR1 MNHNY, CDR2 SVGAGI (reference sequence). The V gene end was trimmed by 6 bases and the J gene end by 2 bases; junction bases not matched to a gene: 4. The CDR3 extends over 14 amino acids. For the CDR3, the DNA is TGTGCCAGCAGGAGCGGGGGCATCACAGATACGCAGTATTTT. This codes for CASRSGGITDTQYF.